This T cell receptor beta chain derives from a study of somatic mutations in cytotoxic T cells in rheumatoid arthritis. This clone appeared a few times. Its cognate antigen is unknown. Study conclusions and caveats: CD8+ clonality rose with age in rheumatoid arthritis patients, not healthy controls.

The CDR3 has 12 amino acids. Germline loops: CDR1 MGHDK, CDR2 SYGVNS. V dropped 3 bases and J dropped 10 bases, with 7 bases sitting between them. Some clones are missing from TCRdb's copy, which holds only in-frame ones; the method was immunoSEQ multiplex PCR. The repertoire holds about 25,000 clones, less than 85% seen once, with roughly 9.9% in the top ten. Magnetic beads with positive selection isolated CD4+ and CD8+ fractions, whose purity was verified by flow cytometry. The chain uses TRBV25-1 and TRBJ1-6, with D uncertain. The clonotype was recovered from a woman aged 18-29 years in good health. Sequencing was carried out using CD8+ T cells sorted from blood. The DNA for the CDR3 is TGTGCCAGCAGTGATCGGGGATCACCCCTCCACTTT. It codes for CASSDRGSPLHF.